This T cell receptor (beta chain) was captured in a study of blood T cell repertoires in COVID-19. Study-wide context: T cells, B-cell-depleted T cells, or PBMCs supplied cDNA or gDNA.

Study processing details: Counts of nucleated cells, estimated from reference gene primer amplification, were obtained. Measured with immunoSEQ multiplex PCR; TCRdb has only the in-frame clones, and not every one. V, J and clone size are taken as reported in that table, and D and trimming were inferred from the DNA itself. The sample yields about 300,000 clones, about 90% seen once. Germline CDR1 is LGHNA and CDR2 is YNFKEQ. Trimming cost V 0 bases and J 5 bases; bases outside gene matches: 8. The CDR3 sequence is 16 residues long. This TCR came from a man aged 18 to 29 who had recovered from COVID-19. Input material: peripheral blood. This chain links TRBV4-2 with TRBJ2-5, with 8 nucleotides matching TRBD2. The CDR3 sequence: CASSQEAGAPPETQYF. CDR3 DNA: TGTGCCAGCAGCCAAGAAGCGGGGGCCCCCCCCGAGACCCAGTACTTC.